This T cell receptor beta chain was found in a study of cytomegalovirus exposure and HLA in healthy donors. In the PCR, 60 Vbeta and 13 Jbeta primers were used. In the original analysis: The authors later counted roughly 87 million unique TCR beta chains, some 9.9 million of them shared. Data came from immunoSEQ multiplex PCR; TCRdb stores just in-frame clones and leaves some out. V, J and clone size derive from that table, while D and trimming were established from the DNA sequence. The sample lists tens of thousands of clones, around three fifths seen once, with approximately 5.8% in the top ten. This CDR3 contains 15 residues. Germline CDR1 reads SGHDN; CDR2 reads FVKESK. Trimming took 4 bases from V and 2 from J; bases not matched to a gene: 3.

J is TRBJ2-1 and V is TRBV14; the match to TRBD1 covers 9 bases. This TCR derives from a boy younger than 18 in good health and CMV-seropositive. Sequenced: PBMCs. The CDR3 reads CASSLGTGPYNEQFF. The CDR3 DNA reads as TGTGCCAGCAGCCTAGGGACAGGGCCCTACAATGAGCAGTTCTTC.